Each of the 25 T cell receptor beta chains below was sequenced from the same sample in a study of CD8 T cells in ankylosing spondylitis. Their recognized antigens are unknown. TCRdb ran MiXCR on the 5' RACE reads and lists one entry per CDR3 protein. Here the sample spans about 220,000 distinct CDR3 sequences, approximately 7.3% being singletons. Study-level findings and limits: Apparently characteristic of ankylosing spondylitis blood was a TCR beta motif (eight highly homologous variants).

The sample consisted of blood, either unsorted or a sorted T cell fraction (not recorded which). These TCRs come from a male donor with ankylosing spondylitis.

This clonotype turned up a few times. V usage is TRBV27 and J usage is TRBJ1-2; D remains unclear. Germline lookup yields CDR1 MNHEY and CDR2 SMNVEV (reference sequence). The V end lost 6 bases, the J end lost 7 bases, and 12 bases lay between the germline ends. CDR3 size: 12 residues. The CDR3 sequence: CASRSGGSGYTF. The CDR3 bases are TGTGCCAGCAGATCTGGAGGCTCTGGCTACACCTTC.

This clonotype was seen only a few times. The V call is TRBV12-3 or TRBV12-4, the J call TRBJ2-2; no definite D call. The CDR3 is 12 residues long. V was trimmed by 5 bases and J by 4 bases, leaving 5 bases between them. CDR3 residues: CASSSSTGELFF. The CDR3 bases are TGTGCCAGCAGTAGTTCCACCGGGGAGCTGTTTTTT.

The chain employs TRBV29-1 and TRBJ2-2; 10 nucleotides match TRBD2. V dropped 5 bases and J dropped 7; count of bases not matched to a gene: 7. This CDR3 is 14 amino acids long. From germline, CDR1 is SQVTM and CDR2 ANQGSEA. The CDR3 DNA follows: TGCAGCGTTCCTGGGACTAGCGCGATCGGGGAGCTGTTTTTT. Amino acid sequence: CSVPGTSAIGELFF.

The chain carries TRBV24-1 and TRBJ2-5; 11 bases line up with TRBD1. V dropped 11 bases and J dropped 1; count of bases not matched to a gene: 2. This CDR3 spans 13 amino acids. Germline CDR1 KGHDR, CDR2 SFDVKD. The CDR3 DNA follows: TGTGCCATAGGGACAGGGGGCCAAGAGACCCAGTACTTC. Translation gives CAIGTGGQETQYF.

This clonotype was detected many times. The chain is built from TRBV29-1 and TRBJ2-5, with D unclear. Germline values: CDR1 SQVTM, CDR2 ANQGSEA. The CDR3 loop spans 13 amino acids. Trimming removed 1 base at V and 5 bases at J, with 11 bases between. The CDR3 sequence is CSVEGSGWETQYF. In nucleotides, the CDR3 is TGCAGCGTTGAAGGTTCGGGTTGGGAGACCCAGTACTTC.

The V and J genes are TRBV5-6 and TRBJ2-5; 8 bases match TRBD1. CDR1 and CDR2 (germline): SGHDT, YYEEEE. The CDR3 consists of 14 residues. The V gene end was trimmed by 3 bases and the J gene end by 3 bases; junction bases not matched to a gene: 4. The CDR3 here is CASSSQDREETQYF. Here the CDR3 DNA reads TGTGCCAGCAGCTCCCAGGACAGGGAAGAGACCCAGTACTTC.

This clonotype was seen many times. The chain links TRBV9 to TRBJ2-7; the D gene could be TRBD1 or TRBD2 (5 bases each). The CDR3 is made up of 15 amino acids. CDR1 is SGDLS and CDR2 is YYNGEE in the germline V gene. Trimming removed 0 bases from V and 6 bases from J, with 16 bases in between. The CDR3 sequence is CASSVGDGWGTEQYF. Here the CDR3 DNA reads TGTGCCAGCAGCGTAGGGGACGGGTGGGGGACCGAGCAGTACTTC.

This clonotype has ten or more counts. V gene TRBV10-3 combines with J gene TRBJ1-2; D not certain. This CDR3 comprises 13 residues. Looked up from germline, CDR1 is ENHRY and CDR2 is SYGVKD. Trimming took 3 bases from V and 4 from J, leaving 9 bases between them. As DNA, the CDR3 is TGTGCCATCAGTGACGGGTCGGGCTATGGCTACACCTTC. It yields the protein CAISDGSGYGYTF.

In its sample, this clonotype was seen many times. V usage is TRBV4-1 and J usage is TRBJ2-3, with 7 bases that match TRBD2. The CDR3 extends over 15 amino acids. The germline V gene has CDR1 MGHRA and CDR2 YSYEKL. V gave up 1 base and J gave up 1 base; unmatched junction bases: 2. CDR3: CASSQGLAGTDTQYF. In DNA form, the CDR3 reads TGCGCCAGCAGCCAAGGACTAGCCGGCACAGATACGCAGTATTTT.

This chain connects TRBV7-3 to TRBJ2-7; TRBD2 aligns across 10 bases. Germline-derived CDR1 and CDR2 are SGHTA and FQGTGA. V was clipped by 3 bases and J by 2 bases; unmatched bases: 4. CDR3 length equals 15 residues. CDR3 amino acids: CASSFGAGGPYEQYF. In DNA, the CDR3 is TGTGCCAGCAGCTTCGGAGCGGGGGGGCCCTACGAGCAGTACTTC.

This clonotype was observed a handful of times. The chain is built from TRBV2 and TRBJ2-7; D unresolved. This CDR3 region has 13 residues. Germline loops: CDR1 SNHLY, CDR2 FYNNEI. V lost 8 bases and J lost 2, with 13 bases in between. Written as DNA, the CDR3 is TGTGCCAGCGGGTTGGGCAGAGCCTACGAGCAGTACTTC. Translating it yields CASGLGRAYEQYF.

Many counts were recorded for this clonotype. The rearrangement uses TRBV7-3 and TRBJ2-1; 10 nucleotides align to TRBD2. The CDR3 spans 14 residues. The V and J ends lost 5 bases and 4 bases, in that order; junction bases with no gene match: 2. CDR1 is SGHTA and CDR2 is FQGTGA in the germline V gene. CDR3 loop: CASSPTSGYNEQFF. In DNA, the CDR3 is TGTGCCAGCAGCCCGACTAGCGGGTACAATGAGCAGTTCTTC.

This sequence joins TRBV12-3 or TRBV12-4 and TRBJ1-2; TRBD1 might be the D (5 bases). Trimming pared 6 bases from V and 4 bases from J, leaving 18 bases between. The CDR3 covers 15 residues. CDR3 loop: CASSPGAAVLYGYTF. CDR3 DNA: TGTGCCAGCAGCCCTGGGGCGGCGGTCCTCTATGGCTACACCTTC.

This clonotype was found many times. The J gene is TRBJ2-7, the V gene TRBV6-2 or TRBV6-3; D call uncertain. This CDR3 region has 14 residues. Deletions cut 2 bases from V and 2 bases from J, with 10 bases between. CDR1 and CDR2 (germline): MNHEY, SVGEGT. The CDR3 here is CASSYPGRTYEQYF. The DNA for the CDR3 is TGTGCCAGCAGTTACCCCGGACGGACCTACGAGCAGTACTTC.

This rearrangement joins TRBV4-3 to TRBJ2-2; D remains ambiguous. Germline CDR1 LGHNA, CDR2 YSLEER. The CDR3 extends over 15 amino acids. V lost 0 bases and J lost 0, with 5 bases in between. The CDR3 sequence: CASSQDWTNTGELFF. CDR3 nucleotides: TGCGCCAGCAGCCAAGATTGGACGAACACCGGGGAGCTGTTTTTT.

Ten or more counts support this clonotype. The rearrangement uses TRBV12-3 or TRBV12-4 and TRBJ1-1; D is ambiguous. The CDR3 runs to 12 residues. V gave up 3 bases and J gave up 4 bases, with 6 bases separating them. The CDR3 is CASSFGSTEAFF. DNA of the CDR3: TGTGCCAGCAGTTTCGGAAGCACTGAAGCTTTCTTT.

This clonotype was recorded many times. The DNA for the CDR3 is TGTGCCAGCAGCATAATCCCGGCGGCTAACTATGGCTACACCTTC. Amino acid sequence: CASSIIPAANYGYTF. The chain couples TRBV7-2 to TRBJ1-2; unclear D gene. The V and J ends lost 5 bases and 0 bases respectively, with 13 bases between them. There are 15 residues in the CDR3. Looked up from germline, CDR1 is SGHTA and CDR2 is FQGNSA. The whole variable domain, remainder taken from reference TRBV7-2 and TRBJ1-2, is GAGVSQSPSNKVTEKGKDVELRCDPISGHTALYWYRQSLGQGLEFLIYFQGNSAPDKSGLPSDRFSAERTGGSVSTLTIQRTQQEDSAVYLCASSIIPAANYGYTFGSGTRLTVV.

Many counts were recorded for this clonotype. The chain uses TRBV5-1 and TRBJ2-2, with 9 bases fitting TRBD1. The CDR3 length is 16 residues. Trimming cost V 7 bases and J 4 bases; bases outside gene matches: 11. In germline, CDR1 is SGHRS, CDR2 YFSETQ. This CDR3 is CASRILGTGTTGELFF. CDR3 in DNA: TGCGCCAGCCGTATCCTCGGGACAGGGACCACCGGGGAGCTGTTTTTT.

This clonotype was seen ten or more times. The chain has TRBV10-3 and TRBJ2-3; TRBD2 aligns across 11 bases. The CDR3 runs 16 residues. Per germline, CDR1 ENHRY and CDR2 SYGVKD. V dropped 4 bases and J dropped 1; count of bases not matched to a gene: 4. The CDR3 region is CAISGGLADGTDTQYF. CDR3 bases: TGTGCCATCAGTGGGGGACTAGCGGACGGCACAGATACGCAGTATTTT.

This clonotype was seen at least ten times. The chain is built from TRBV29-1 and TRBJ2-5; unclear D gene. Trimming removed 4 bases at V and 7 bases at J, with 19 bases between. CDR3 size: 14 residues. The germline gives CDR1 SQVTM, CDR2 ANQGSEA. The CDR3 spells CSVVLSQARGTQYF. The CDR3 nucleotides read TGCAGCGTTGTCCTTTCTCAGGCGCGTGGGACCCAGTACTTC. Looking up the rest from reference TRBV29-1 and TRBJ2-5 gives the full variable domain: SAVISQKPSRDICQRGTSLTIQCQVDSQVTMMFWYRQQPGQSLTLIATANQGSEATYESGFVIDKFPISRPNLTFSTLTVSNMSPEDSSIYLCSVVLSQARGTQYFGPGTRLLVL.

This clonotype was counted a few times. This chain joins TRBV15 and TRBJ2-6, with a possible D match to TRBD2 (6 bases). CDR3 length equals 18 residues. The germline V and J ends were trimmed by 0 bases and 3 bases, with 15 bases remaining between them. Per the germline V gene, CDR1 is LNHNV and CDR2 is YYDKDF (reference sequence). The CDR3 DNA reads TGTGCCACCAGCAGAGATTGGACTAAGGCCTTTGGGGCCAACGTCCTGACTTTC. Its translation: CATSRDWTKAFGANVLTF. Based on the CDR3 plus reference TRBV15 and TRBJ2-6, the full variable domain is DAMVIQNPRYQVTQFGKPVTLSCSQTLNHNVMYWYQQKSSQAPKLLFHYYDKDFNNEADTPDNFQSRRPNTSFCFLDIRSPGLGDTAMYLCATSRDWTKAFGANVLTFGAGSRLTVL.

Many counts were recorded for this clonotype. J is TRBJ2-7 and V is TRBV5-1, with 7 bases fitting TRBD1. CDR1 SGHRS and CDR2 YFSETQ come from the germline V gene. With V trimmed by 7 bases and J by 5 bases, 3 bases remained unmatched. The CDR3 length is 11 residues. CDR3 nucleotides: TGCGCCAGCCACAGGGGAGACGAGCAGTACTTC. Protein: CASHRGDEQYF.

This clonotype was found many times. CDR3 bases: TGTGCCAGCAGCGTAGGGGCCGGCTACGAGCAGTACTTC. This sequence encodes CASSVGAGYEQYF. The V gene is TRBV9, the J gene TRBJ2-7; no clear D. The CDR3 spans 13 residues. Trimming removed 0 bases at V and 3 bases at J, with 7 bases between. CDR1 SGDLS and CDR2 YYNGEE come from the germline V gene.

In this sample, this clonotype turned up many times. This rearrangement joins TRBV28 to TRBJ2-5; 7 nucleotides align to TRBD1. The length of the CDR3 is 14 residues. Germline-derived CDR1 and CDR2 are MDHEN and SYDVKM. V shed 5 bases, J shed 2 bases, and the junction held 5 bases outside the gene matches. The CDR3, as DNA: TGTGCCAGCAGTAGACAGGGTGGACAAGAGACCCAGTACTTC. As protein: CASSRQGGQETQYF.

There are many counts of this clonotype. This chain joins TRBV27 and TRBJ1-1; no firm D call. The V gene lost 6 bases and the J gene lost 1 base, with 21 bases spanning the gap. Per germline, CDR1 MNHEY and CDR2 SMNVEV (reference sequence). The CDR3 has 17 residues. Here the CDR3 DNA reads TGTGCCAGCAGCTCCCCTCGGGGTAAGGGTTGGAACACTGAAGCTTTCTTT. This codes for CASSSPRGKGWNTEAFF.